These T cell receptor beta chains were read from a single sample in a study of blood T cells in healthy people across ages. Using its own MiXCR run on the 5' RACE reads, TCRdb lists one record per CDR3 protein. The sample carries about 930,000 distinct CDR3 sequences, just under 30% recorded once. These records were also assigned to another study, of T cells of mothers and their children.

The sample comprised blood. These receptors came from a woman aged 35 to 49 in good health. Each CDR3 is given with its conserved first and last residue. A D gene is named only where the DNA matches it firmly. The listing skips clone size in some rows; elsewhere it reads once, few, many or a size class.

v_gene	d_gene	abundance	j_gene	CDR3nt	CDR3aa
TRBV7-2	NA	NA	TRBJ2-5	TGTGCCAGCAGCCAAAACAACGACAATGAGCAGTACTTC	CASSQNNDNEQYF
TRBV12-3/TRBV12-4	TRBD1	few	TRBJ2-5	TGTGCCAGCAGTCCGACAGGGGAGAATTCCCAGCAGTACTTC	CASSPTGENSQQYF
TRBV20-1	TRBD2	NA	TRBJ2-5	TGCAGTGCTAGGCGTGGTAGCGGGGGCGAGGAGACCCAGTACTTC	CSARRGSGGEETQYF
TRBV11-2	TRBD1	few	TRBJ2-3	TGTGCCAGCAGCTTAGACGCCATGACAGGGGGCGGCACAGATACGCAGTATTTT	CASSLDAMTGGGTDTQYF
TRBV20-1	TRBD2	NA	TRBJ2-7	TGCAGTGCTAGAGGTGGGAACGGGGGGAGCTCCTACAATGAGCAGTACTTC	CSARGGNGGSSYNEQYF
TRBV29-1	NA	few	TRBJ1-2	TGCAGCGTTGAAGACAGGGCGCCTAACTATGGCTACACCTTC	CSVEDRAPNYGYTF
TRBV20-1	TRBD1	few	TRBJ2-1	TGCAGTGCTAGAGATGGGGACAGGGGGCGTAATGAGCAGTTCTTC	CSARDGDRGRNEQFF
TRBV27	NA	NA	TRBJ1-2	TGTGCCAGCAGTCAGCTTAGGGGGGGAGTTGCTAACTATGGCTACACCTTC	CASSQLRGGVANYGYTF
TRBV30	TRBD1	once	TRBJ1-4	TGTGCCTGGAGTGTAAGGGGACAGGATGGGGAAAAACTGTTTTTT	CAWSVRGQDGEKLFF
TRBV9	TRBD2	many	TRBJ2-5	TGTGCCAGCAGCCCGGGACTAGCGGGGATATCCCAAGAGACCCAGTACTTC	CASSPGLAGISQETQYF
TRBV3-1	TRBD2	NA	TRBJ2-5	TGTGCCAGCAGCCAAGACGGGGGGGGTCAGGAGACCCAGTACTTC	CASSQDGGGQETQYF
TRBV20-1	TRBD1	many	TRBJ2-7	TGCAGTGCTCCTGACAGGGTGGTTGAGCAGTACTTC	CSAPDRVVEQYF
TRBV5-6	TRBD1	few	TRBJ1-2	TGTGCCAGCAGCGCGTACTGGGACAGCACTAACTATGGCTACACCTTC	CASSAYWDSTNYGYTF